This TCR beta chain was sequenced in a study of blood T cell repertoires in COVID-19. About the research overall: Specimens from acute and convalescent COVID-19 originated in the United States, Italy and Spain. The analysed material was cDNA or gDNA that came from T cells, B-cell-depleted T cells, or PBMCs.

In the authors' methods: Amplification with reference gene primers provided the estimates of nucleated cell counts. Repertoires were generated with immunoSEQ multiplex PCR, while TCRdb's copy carries only in-frame clones and drops some. V and J calls plus clone size are reproduced from that table; the DNA served to infer D and trimming. The sample shows some 120,000 clones, about 85% of them seen only once. Germline V lookup: CDR1 MNHEY, CDR2 SMNVEV (reference sequence). The V and J ends lost 5 bases and 3 bases, in that order; junction bases with no gene match: 3. CDR3 length: 14 amino acids. The sequencing input was peripheral blood. This TCR was recovered from a middle-aged man with acute or convalescent COVID-19. The chain uses TRBV27 and TRBJ2-7, with 11 bases identical to TRBD2. CDR3 coding DNA: TGTGCCAGCAGTGTTAGCGGGAGGGGCTACGAGCAGTACTTC. It translates to CASSVSGRGYEQYF.